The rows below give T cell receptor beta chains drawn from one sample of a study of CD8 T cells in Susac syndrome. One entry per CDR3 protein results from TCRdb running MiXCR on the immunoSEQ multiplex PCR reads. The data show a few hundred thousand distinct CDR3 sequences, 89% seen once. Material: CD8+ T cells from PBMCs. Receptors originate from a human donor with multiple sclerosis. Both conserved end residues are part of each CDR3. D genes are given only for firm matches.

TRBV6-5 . CASSYFRLSQETQYF
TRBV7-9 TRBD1 CASSAQGVYYGYTF
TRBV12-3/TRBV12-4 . CASSIPGLNQPQHF
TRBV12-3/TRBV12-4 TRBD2 CASSLSVGGEQYF
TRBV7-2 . CASSLEGQTHSGANVLTF
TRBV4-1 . CASSQGGKNEQFF
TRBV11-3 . CASSLDLGTANTGELFF
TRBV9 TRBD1 CASSPWTGGFTDTQYF
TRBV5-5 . CASSPLEDEQYF
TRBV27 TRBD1 CASRFGQGDYEQYF
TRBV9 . CASSPAGFSGNTIYF
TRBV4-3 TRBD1 CASSHAAGTAYNEQFF
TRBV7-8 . CASSFFPKTGLKDTEAFF